Sequencing of this T cell receptor (beta chain) was carried out in a study of cytomegalovirus exposure and HLA in healthy donors. With 60 Vbeta and 13 Jbeta primers, the PCR was carried out. Sequenced by immunoSEQ multiplex PCR; TCRdb stores in-frame clones only, minus some. The sample is made up of more than 95,000 clones, and the top ten hold around 2.4% of it. The trim removed 3 bases at V and 5 bases at J, leaving 7 bases unmatched. CDR1 and CDR2 from the germline V gene are SGDLS and YYNGEE. The CDR3 totals 16 residues. The sequencing sample was made of PBMCs. J is TRBJ2-5 and V is TRBV9; TRBD2 agrees at 13 bases. The sequence derives from a man aged 35 to 55 in good health and CMV-seronegative. The CDR3 bases are TGTGCCAGCAGCGACGGGACTAGCGGGATACGGGAGACCCAGTACTTC. Residues: CASSDGTSGIRETQYF. Variable domain in full (rest from reference TRBV9 and TRBJ2-5): DSGVTQTPKHLITATGQRVTLRCSPRSGDLSVYWYQQSLDQGLQFLIQYYNGEERAKGNILERFSAQQFPDLHSELNLSSLELGDSALYFCASSDGTSGIRETQYFGPGTRLLVL.